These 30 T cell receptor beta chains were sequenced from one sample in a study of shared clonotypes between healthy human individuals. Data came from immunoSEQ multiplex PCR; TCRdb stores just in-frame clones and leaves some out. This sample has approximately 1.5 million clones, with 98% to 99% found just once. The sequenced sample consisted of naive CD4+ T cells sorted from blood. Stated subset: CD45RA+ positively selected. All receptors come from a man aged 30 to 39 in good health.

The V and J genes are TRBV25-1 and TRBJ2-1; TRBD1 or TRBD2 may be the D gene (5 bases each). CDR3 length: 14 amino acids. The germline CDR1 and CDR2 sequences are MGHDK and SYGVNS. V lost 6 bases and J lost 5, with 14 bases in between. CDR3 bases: TGTGCCAGCAGGGGAGCAGGGAATAACAATGAGCAGTTCTTC. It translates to CASRGAGNNNEQFF.

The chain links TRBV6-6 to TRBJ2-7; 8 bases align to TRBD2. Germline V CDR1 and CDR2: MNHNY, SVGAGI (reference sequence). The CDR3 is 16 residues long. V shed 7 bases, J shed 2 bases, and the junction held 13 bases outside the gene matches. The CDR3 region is CASTRGRVSGAYEQYF. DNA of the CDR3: TGTGCCAGCACCCGGGGGAGGGTTAGCGGGGCCTACGAGCAGTACTTC.

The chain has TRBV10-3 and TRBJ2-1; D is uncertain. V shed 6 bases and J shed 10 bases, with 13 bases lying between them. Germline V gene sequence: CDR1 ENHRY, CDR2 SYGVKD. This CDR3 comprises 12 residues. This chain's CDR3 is CAIRAEVGEQFF. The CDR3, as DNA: TGTGCCATCAGAGCTGAGGTGGGGGAGCAGTTCTTC.

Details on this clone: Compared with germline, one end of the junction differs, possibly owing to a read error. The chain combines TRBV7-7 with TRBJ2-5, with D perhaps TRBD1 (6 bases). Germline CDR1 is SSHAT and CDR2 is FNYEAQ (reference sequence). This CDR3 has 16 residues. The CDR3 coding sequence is TGTGCTAGCAGCTCTTCGACAGGCCACCCGGGGGAGACCCAGTACTTC. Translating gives CASSSSTGHPGETQYF.

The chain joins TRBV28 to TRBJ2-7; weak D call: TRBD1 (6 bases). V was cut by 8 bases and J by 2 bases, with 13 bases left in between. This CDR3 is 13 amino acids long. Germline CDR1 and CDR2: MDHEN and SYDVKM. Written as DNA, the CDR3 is TGTGCCAGCGCCGGGACACCTCCCTACGAGCAGTACTTC. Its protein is CASAGTPPYEQYF.

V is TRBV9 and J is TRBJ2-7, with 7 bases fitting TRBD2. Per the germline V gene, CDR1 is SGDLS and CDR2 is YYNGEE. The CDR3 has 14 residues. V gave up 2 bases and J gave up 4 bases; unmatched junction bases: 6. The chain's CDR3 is CASSVRDYDYEQYF. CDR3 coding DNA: TGTGCCAGCAGCGTCCGGGACTATGATTACGAGCAGTACTTC.

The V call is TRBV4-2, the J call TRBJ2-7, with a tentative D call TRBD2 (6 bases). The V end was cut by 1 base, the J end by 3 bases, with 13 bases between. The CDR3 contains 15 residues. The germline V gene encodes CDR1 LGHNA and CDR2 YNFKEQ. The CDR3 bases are TGTGCCAGCAGCCAAGTTGCGGGGCCCGACTACGAGCAGTACTTC. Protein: CASSQVAGPDYEQYF.

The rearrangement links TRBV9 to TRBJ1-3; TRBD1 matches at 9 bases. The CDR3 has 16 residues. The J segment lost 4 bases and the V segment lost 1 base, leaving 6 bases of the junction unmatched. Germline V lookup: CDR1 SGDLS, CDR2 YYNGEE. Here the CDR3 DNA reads TGTGCCAGCAGCGTAACAGGGGGCAGCAGCGGAAACACCATATATTTT. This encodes CASSVTGGSSGNTIYF.

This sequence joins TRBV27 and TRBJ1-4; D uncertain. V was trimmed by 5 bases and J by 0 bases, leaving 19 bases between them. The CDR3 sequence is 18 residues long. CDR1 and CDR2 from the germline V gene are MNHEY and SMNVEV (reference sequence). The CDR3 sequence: CASSRQAPLPATNEKLFF. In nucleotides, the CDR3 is TGTGCCAGCAGTAGGCAGGCCCCGCTGCCCGCAACTAATGAAAAACTGTTTTTT.

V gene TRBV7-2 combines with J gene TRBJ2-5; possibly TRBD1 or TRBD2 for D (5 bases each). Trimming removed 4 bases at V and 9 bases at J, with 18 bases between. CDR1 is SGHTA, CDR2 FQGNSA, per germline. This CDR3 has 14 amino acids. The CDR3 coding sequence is TGTGCCAGCAGCTCTGCCGGGGCGAAAGCGGCCCAGTACTTC. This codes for CASSSAGAKAAQYF.

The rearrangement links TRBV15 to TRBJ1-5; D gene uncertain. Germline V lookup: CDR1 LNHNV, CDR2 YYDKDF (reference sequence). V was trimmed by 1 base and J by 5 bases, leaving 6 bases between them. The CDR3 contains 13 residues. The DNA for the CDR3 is TGTGCCACCAGCAGAGCCACTGATCAGCCCCAGCATTTT. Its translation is CATSRATDQPQHF.

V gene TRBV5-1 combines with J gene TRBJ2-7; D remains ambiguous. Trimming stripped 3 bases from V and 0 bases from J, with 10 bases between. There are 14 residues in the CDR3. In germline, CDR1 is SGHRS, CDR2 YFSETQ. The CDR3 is CASSYDGSSYEQYF. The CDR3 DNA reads TGCGCCAGCAGCTACGACGGTAGCTCCTACGAGCAGTACTTC.

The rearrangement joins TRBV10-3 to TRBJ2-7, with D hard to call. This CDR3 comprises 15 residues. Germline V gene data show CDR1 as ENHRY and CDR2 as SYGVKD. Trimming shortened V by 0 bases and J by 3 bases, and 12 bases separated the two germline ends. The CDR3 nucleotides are TGTGCCATCAGTGAGTCGTTGGGCAGAAGCTACGAGCAGTACTTC. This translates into CAISESLGRSYEQYF.

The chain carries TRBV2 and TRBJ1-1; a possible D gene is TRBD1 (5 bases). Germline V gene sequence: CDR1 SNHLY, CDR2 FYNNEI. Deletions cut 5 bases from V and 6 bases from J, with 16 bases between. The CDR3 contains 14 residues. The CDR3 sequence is CASSSWGGYAEAFF. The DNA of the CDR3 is TGTGCCAGCAGTTCCTGGGGGGGGTACGCTGAAGCTTTCTTT.

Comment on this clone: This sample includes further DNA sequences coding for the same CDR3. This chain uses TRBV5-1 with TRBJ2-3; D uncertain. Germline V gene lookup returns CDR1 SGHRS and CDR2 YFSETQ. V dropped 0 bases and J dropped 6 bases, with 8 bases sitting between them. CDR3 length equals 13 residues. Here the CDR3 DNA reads TGCGCCAGCAGCTTGGAGGGCGGCGATACGCAGTATTTT. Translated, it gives CASSLEGGDTQYF.

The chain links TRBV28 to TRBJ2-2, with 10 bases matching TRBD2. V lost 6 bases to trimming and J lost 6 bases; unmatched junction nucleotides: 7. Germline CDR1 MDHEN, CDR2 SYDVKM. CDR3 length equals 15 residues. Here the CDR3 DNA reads TGTGCCAGCAGATTTAGCGGGAGGATCGCCGGGGAGCTGTTTTTT. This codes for CASRFSGRIAGELFF. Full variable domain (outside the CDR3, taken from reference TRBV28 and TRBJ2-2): DVKVTQSSRYLVKRTGEKVFLECVQDMDHENMFWYRQDPGLGLRLIYFSYDVKMKEKGDIPEGYSVSREKKERFSLILESASTNQTSMYLCASRFSGRIAGELFFGEGSRLTVL.

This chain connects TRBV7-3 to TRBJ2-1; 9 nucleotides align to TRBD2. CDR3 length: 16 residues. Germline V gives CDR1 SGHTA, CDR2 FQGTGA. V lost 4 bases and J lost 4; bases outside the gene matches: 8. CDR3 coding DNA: TGTGCCAGCAGCTATGTAGCGGGAGCGGGATACAATGAGCAGTTCTTC. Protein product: CASSYVAGAGYNEQFF.

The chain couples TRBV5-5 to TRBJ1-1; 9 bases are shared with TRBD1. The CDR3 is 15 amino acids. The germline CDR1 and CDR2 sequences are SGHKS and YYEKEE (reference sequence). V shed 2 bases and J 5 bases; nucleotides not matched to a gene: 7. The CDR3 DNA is TGTGCCAGCAGCTTTACAGGGGGCGCCGGGACTGAAGCTTTCTTT. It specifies CASSFTGGAGTEAFF.

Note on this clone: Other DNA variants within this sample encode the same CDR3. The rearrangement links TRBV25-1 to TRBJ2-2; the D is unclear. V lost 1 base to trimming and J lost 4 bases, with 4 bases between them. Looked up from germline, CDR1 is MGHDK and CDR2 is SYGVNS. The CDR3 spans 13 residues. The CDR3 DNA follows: TGTGCCAGCAGTGAATCCGGCACCGGGGAGCTGTTTTTT. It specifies CASSESGTGELFF.

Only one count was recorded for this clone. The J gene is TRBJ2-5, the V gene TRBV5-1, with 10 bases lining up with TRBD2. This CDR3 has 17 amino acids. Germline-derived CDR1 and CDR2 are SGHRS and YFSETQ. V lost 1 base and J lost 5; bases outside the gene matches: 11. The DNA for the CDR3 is TGCGCCAGCAGCTTGATCCCTAGCGGGAGCGGAAGGGAGACCCAGTACTTC. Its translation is CASSLIPSGSGRETQYF. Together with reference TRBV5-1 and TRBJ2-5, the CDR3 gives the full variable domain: KAGVTQTPRYLIKTRGQQVTLSCSPISGHRSVSWYQQTPGQGLQFLFEYFSETQRNKGNFPGRFSGRQFSNSRSEMNVSTLELGDSALYLCASSLIPSGSGRETQYFGPGTRLLVL.

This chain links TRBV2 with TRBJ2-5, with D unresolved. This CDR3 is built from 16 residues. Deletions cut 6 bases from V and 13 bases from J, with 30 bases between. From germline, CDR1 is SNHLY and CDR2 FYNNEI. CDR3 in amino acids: CASRKNMDRLLVRWYF. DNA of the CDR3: TGTGCCAGCAGAAAAAACATGGACCGCTTGTTGGTAAGGTGGTACTTC.

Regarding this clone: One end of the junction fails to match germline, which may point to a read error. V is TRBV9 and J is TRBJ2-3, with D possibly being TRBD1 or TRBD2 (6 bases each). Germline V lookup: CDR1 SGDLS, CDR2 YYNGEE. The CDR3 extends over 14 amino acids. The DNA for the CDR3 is TGTGCCAGCAGCTCCGGGGGCATTGCAGATACGCTGTATTTT. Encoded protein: CASSSGGIADTLYF.

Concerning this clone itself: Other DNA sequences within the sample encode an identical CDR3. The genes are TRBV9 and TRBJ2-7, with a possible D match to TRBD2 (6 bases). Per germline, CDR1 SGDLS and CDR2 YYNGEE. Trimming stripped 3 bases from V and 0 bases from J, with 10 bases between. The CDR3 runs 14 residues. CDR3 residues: CASSAGGSSYEQYF. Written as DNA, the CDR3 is TGTGCCAGCAGCGCCGGGGGAAGCTCCTACGAGCAGTACTTC.

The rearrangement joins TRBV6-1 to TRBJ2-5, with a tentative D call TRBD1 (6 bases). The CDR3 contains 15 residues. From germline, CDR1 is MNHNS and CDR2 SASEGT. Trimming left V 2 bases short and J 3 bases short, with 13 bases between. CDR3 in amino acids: CASSESRGLEETQYF. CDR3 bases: TGTGCCAGCAGTGAAAGTAGGGGGTTGGAAGAGACCCAGTACTTC.

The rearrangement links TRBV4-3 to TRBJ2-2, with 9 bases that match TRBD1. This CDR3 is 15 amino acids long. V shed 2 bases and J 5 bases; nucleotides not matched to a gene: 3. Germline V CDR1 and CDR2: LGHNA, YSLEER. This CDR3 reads CASSQRQGVTGELFF. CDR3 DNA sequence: TGCGCCAGCAGCCAACGACAGGGGGTGACCGGGGAGCTGTTTTTT.

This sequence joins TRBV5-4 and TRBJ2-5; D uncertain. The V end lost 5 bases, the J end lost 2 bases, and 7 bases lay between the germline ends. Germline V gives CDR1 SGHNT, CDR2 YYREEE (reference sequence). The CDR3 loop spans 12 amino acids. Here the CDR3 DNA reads TGTGCCAGCAGTCGTGTACAAGAGACCCAGTACTTC. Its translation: CASSRVQETQYF.

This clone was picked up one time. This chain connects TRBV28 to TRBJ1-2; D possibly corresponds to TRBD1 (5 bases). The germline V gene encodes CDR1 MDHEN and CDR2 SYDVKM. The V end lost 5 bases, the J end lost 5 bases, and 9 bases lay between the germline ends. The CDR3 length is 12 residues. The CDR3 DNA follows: TGTGCCAGCAGTCCCAGGGAGTATGGCTACACCTTC. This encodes CASSPREYGYTF.

The CDR3 bases are TGTGCCAGCAGCTTGGGAGGGATCTCCTACAATGAGCAGTTCTTC. This codes for CASSLGGISYNEQFF. The V call is TRBV5-5, the J call TRBJ2-1; D may be TRBD2 (5 bases). This CDR3 contains 15 residues. V lost 0 bases, J lost 0 bases, and 7 bases lay in between. Germline V lookup: CDR1 SGHKS, CDR2 YYEKEE (reference sequence). Looking up the rest from reference TRBV5-5 and TRBJ2-1 gives the full variable domain: DAGVTQSPTHLIKTRGQQVTLRCSPISGHKSVSWYQQVLGQGPQFIFQYYEKEERGRGNFPDRFSARQFPNYSSELNVNALLLGDSALYLCASSLGGISYNEQFFGPGTRLTVL.

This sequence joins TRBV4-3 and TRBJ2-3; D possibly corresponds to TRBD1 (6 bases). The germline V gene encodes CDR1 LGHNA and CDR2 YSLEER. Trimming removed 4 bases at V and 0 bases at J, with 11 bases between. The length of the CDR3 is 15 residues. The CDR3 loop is CASSPRQGSTDTQYF. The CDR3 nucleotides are TGCGCCAGCAGCCCAAGGCAGGGGAGCACAGATACGCAGTATTTT.

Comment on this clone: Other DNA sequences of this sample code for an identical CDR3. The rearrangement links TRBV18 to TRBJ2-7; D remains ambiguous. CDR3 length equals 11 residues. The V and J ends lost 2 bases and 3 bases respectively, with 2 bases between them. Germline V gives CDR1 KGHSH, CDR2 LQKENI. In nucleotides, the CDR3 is TGTGCCAGCTCACCAAACTACGAGCAGTACTTC. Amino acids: CASSPNYEQYF.